The 16 T cell receptor beta chains given below trace back to one sample, sequenced in a study of T cell responses to AZD1222 COVID-19 vaccine. Profiling relied on immunoSEQ multiplex PCR, and the TCRdb table lists in-frame clones only, not all of them. The data contain some 150,000 clones, about 89% of them seen just once; the ten biggest clones take up 2.5% to 3%. The sequences come from peripheral blood, collected on day 0 of AZD1222 vaccination. The receptors shown here come from an adult in good health.

This clone was seen once. The chain is built from TRBV20-1 and TRBJ1-4; no definite D call. Germline V gives CDR1 DFQATT, CDR2 SNEGSKA (reference sequence). The CDR3 covers 14 residues. The V end was cut by 3 bases, the J end by 0 bases, with 8 bases between. CDR3 nucleotide sequence: TGCAGTGCTAGTCGGGCCGCAACTAATGAAAAACTGTTTTTT. Its translation: CSASRAATNEKLFF.

The J gene is TRBJ2-7, the V gene TRBV4-3; the match to TRBD1 covers 8 bases. The CDR3 runs 16 residues. The V and J ends lost 2 bases and 3 bases, in that order; junction bases with no gene match: 9. Germline V gives CDR1 LGHNA, CDR2 YSLEER. The CDR3 DNA reads as TGCGCCAGCAGCCAACGGGCGGACAGGGAGGACTACGAGCAGTACTTC. It is translated as CASSQRADREDYEQYF.

This clone was found a few times. This chain uses TRBV6-2 or TRBV6-3 with TRBJ2-2; no definite D call. Germline V gives CDR1 MNHEY, CDR2 SVGEGT. V was cut by 3 bases and J by 1 base, with 12 bases left in between. CDR3 length equals 16 residues. CDR3 residues: CASSYHSERNTGELFF. CDR3 coding DNA: TGTGCCAGCAGTTATCACAGCGAAAGGAACACCGGGGAGCTGTTTTTT.

V is TRBV5-5 and J is TRBJ2-7; 10 nucleotides align to TRBD2. The CDR3 runs 15 residues. J lost 7 bases, V lost 4 bases, and 11 bases had no gene match. CDR1 and CDR2 from the germline V gene are SGHKS and YYEKEE (reference sequence). CDR3 residues: CASSQQAGGQREQYF. In DNA form, the CDR3 reads TGTGCCAGCAGCCAACAAGCGGGAGGGCAACGGGAGCAGTACTTC.

The V call is TRBV5-1, the J call TRBJ1-3; D may be TRBD1 (5 bases). CDR1 SGHRS and CDR2 YFSETQ come from the germline V gene. This CDR3 contains 16 residues. Trimming took off 5 bases at V and 4 bases at J, with 19 bases between the two ends. The CDR3 sequence: CASSPGGARSGNTIYF. The CDR3, as DNA: TGCGCCAGCAGTCCCGGGGGTGCCCGGAGCGGAAACACCATATATTTT.

V gene TRBV3-1 (or the pseudogene TRBV3-2) combines with J gene TRBJ2-5, with TRBD2 identical over 9 bases. V lost 4 bases, J lost 5 bases, and 5 bases stayed unmatched. In germline, CDR1 is LGHDT, CDR2 YNNKEL (reference sequence). The CDR3 is 14 residues long. The CDR3 here is CASSPRTSVETQYF. The DNA for the CDR3 is TGTGCCAGCAGCCCCCGGACTAGCGTGGAGACCCAGTACTTC.

The CDR3 here is CASSYRTYEQYF. The CDR3 coding sequence is TGTGCCAGCAGTTACAGGACCTACGAGCAGTACTTC. The chain carries TRBV6-2 or TRBV6-3 and TRBJ2-7; D unclear. This CDR3 has 12 residues. V lost 2 bases, J lost 2 bases, and 4 bases lay in between. The germline gives CDR1 MNHEY, CDR2 SVGEGT.

This clone was seen only once. The chain is built from TRBV10-2 and TRBJ2-7, with D tentatively TRBD1 (7 bases). Trimming took 5 bases from V and 4 from J, leaving 15 bases between them. The CDR3 has 14 residues. Germline V CDR1 and CDR2: WSHSY, SAAADI. CDR3 coding DNA: TGCGCCAGCAGTCCCAGGGGGGAATTGTACGAGCAGTACTTC. Protein sequence: CASSPRGELYEQYF.

The genes are TRBV9 and TRBJ2-6; D not resolved. Trimming stripped 0 bases from V and 2 bases from J, with 3 bases between. CDR1 and CDR2 (germline): SGDLS, YYNGEE. This CDR3 region has 14 residues. The CDR3 sequence: CASSVVPGANVLTF. DNA of the CDR3: TGTGCCAGCAGCGTAGTCCCTGGGGCCAACGTCCTGACTTTC. The whole variable domain, remainder taken from reference TRBV9 and TRBJ2-6, is DSGVTQTPKHLITATGQRVTLRCSPRSGDLSVYWYQQSLDQGLQFLIQYYNGEERAKGNILERFSAQQFPDLHSELNLSSLELGDSALYFCASSVVPGANVLTFGAGSRLTVL.

This rearrangement joins TRBV11-2 to TRBJ1-2; D ambiguous. Germline lookup yields CDR1 SGHAT and CDR2 FQNNGV. CDR3 length: 14 residues. The germline V and J ends were trimmed by 1 base and 2 bases, with 8 bases remaining between them. CDR3 residues: CASSLVPGNYGYTF. The CDR3 nucleotides read TGTGCCAGCAGCTTAGTTCCAGGCAACTATGGCTACACCTTC.

CDR3: CSVAVNTEAFF. The DNA for the CDR3 is TGCAGCGTTGCAGTGAACACTGAAGCTTTCTTT. The rearrangement joins TRBV29-1 to TRBJ1-1, with D hard to call. The CDR3 is 11 residues long. V dropped 4 bases and J dropped 0 bases, with 3 bases sitting between them. Germline CDR1 and CDR2: SQVTM and ANQGSEA.

The chain uses TRBV18 and TRBJ2-5, with D possibly being TRBD2 (6 bases). This CDR3 region has 13 residues. Trimming left V 6 bases short and J 5 bases short, with 13 bases between. CDR1 is KGHSH and CDR2 is LQKENI in the germline V gene. In DNA, the CDR3 is TGTGCCAGCTCGCCGGGACTGACGGAGACCCAGTACTTC. It is translated as CASSPGLTETQYF.

V usage is TRBV25-1 and J usage is TRBJ1-5; the D is unclear. The germline V gene encodes CDR1 MGHDK and CDR2 SYGVNS. This CDR3 has 15 residues. Between the trimmed V and J ends, which lost 10 bases and 0 bases, there was a span of 16 bases. CDR3 sequence reads: CATSGAGDSNQPQHF. DNA of the CDR3: TGTGCCACCAGCGGTGCCGGGGATAGCAATCAGCCCCAGCATTTT. Based on the CDR3 plus reference TRBV25-1 and TRBJ1-5, the full variable domain is EADIYQTPRYLVIGTGKKITLECSQTMGHDKMYWYQQDPGMELHLIHYSYGVNSTEKGDLSSESTVSRIRTEHFPLTLESARPSHTSQYLCATSGAGDSNQPQHFGDGTRLSIL.

This chain joins TRBV9 and TRBJ1-1; D remains ambiguous. Germline V gene sequence: CDR1 SGDLS, CDR2 YYNGEE. V lost 0 bases and J lost 1, with 10 bases in between. This CDR3 region has 15 residues. This CDR3 reads CASSVGGGKNTEAFF. CDR3 nucleotides: TGTGCCAGCAGCGTAGGAGGAGGGAAGAACACTGAAGCTTTCTTT.

The CDR3 region is CAISEGFAGGVTPYEQYF. The CDR3 bases are TGTGCCATCAGTGAAGGGTTTGCGGGAGGAGTAACCCCCTACGAGCAGTACTTC. The chain combines TRBV10-3 with TRBJ2-7, with 8 bases aligning to TRBD2. CDR3 size: 18 residues. The J segment lost 2 bases and the V segment lost 3 bases, leaving 15 bases of the junction unmatched. Germline V gene sequence: CDR1 ENHRY, CDR2 SYGVKD.

V is TRBV28 and J is TRBJ1-5; TRBD1 might be the D (5 bases). CDR3 length: 13 amino acids. V was shortened by 8 bases and J by 7 bases, with 15 bases between the two germline ends. Per germline, CDR1 MDHEN and CDR2 SYDVKM. This CDR3 is CASARGGGQPQHF. DNA of the CDR3: TGTGCCAGCGCTAGGGGAGGAGGACAGCCCCAGCATTTT.